This TCR beta chain was obtained from a study of T-cell memory formation after mild COVID-19. Whole-study context: The two donors had largely donor-specific TCR clusters. General observations from the study: Researchers could not confirm that second-wave clones peaking on day 37 targeted SARS-CoV-2. Detection of some responders pre-infection suggested pre-existing cross-reactive memory T cells participated.

TCRalpha and TCRbeta libraries used 5'RACE with constant-segment primers and UMIs. MiXCR, applied by TCRdb to the 5' RACE reads, yields one record per CDR3 protein. The table records about 190,000 distinct CDR3 sequences, about 10% of them present only once. As for this clonotype: Its antigen is undetermined.

Germline values: CDR1 SGHRS, CDR2 YFSETQ. CDR3 length: 14 residues. The V end was cut by 0 bases, the J end by 3 bases, with 7 bases between. The source of this sequence is a man aged 18 to 35 who had mild COVID-19 (a few samples of this study predate the infection). Cell type and time point are not known. The chain recombines TRBV5-1 with TRBJ2-1; TRBD2 is a possible D gene (5 bases). Sequencing input: PBMCs or a T cell subset sorted from them (not recorded which). The CDR3 reads CASSLGGIYNEQFF. The CDR3 DNA sequence: TGCGCCAGCAGCTTGGGAGGGATCTACAATGAGCAGTTCTTC.